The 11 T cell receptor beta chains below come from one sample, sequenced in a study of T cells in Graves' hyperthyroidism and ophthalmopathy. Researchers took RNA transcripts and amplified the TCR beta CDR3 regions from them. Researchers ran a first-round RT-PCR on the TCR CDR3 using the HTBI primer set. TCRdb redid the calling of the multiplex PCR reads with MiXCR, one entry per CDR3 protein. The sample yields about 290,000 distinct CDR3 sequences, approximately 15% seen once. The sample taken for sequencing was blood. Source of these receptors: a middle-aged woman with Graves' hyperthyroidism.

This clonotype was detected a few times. The chain's CDR3 is CSAREPGLAAQFF. DNA of the CDR3: TGCAGTGCTAGAGAACCCGGACTAGCGGCGCAGTTCTTC. The chain couples TRBV20-1 to TRBJ2-1; 10 bases are shared with TRBD2. The junction had 5 bases not matched to a gene; V was cut back by 0 bases and J by 12 bases. The V gene's germline CDR1 is DFQATT and CDR2 SNEGSKA (reference sequence). The CDR3 extends over 13 amino acids.

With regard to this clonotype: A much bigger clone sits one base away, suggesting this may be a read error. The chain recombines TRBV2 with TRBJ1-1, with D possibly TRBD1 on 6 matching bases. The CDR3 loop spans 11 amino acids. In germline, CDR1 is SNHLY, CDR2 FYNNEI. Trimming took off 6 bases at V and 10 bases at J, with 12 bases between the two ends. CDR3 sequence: CASRLGHPAFF. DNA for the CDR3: TGTGCCAGCAGACTGGGACATCCAGCTTTCTTT.

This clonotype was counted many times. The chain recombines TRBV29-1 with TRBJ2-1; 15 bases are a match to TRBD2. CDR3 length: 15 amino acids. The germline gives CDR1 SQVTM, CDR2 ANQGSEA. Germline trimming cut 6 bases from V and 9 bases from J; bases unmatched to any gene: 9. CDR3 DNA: TGCAGCGTGAAGGGACTAGCGGGAGGTGGGTCTGAGCAGTTCTTC. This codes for CSVKGLAGGGSEQFF.

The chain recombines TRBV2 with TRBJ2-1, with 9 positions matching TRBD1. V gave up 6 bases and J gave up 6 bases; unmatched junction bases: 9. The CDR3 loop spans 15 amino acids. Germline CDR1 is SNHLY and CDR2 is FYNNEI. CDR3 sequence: CASSRTGTGRNEQFF. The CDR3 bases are TGTGCCAGCAGCCGTACCGGGACAGGGCGCAATGAGCAGTTCTTC.

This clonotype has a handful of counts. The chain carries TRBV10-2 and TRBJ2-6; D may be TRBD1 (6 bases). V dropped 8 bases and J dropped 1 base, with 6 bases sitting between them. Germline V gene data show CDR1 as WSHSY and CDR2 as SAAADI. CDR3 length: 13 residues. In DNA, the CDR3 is TGCGCCAGCGACAGGTCTGGGGCCAACGTCCTGACTTTC. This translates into CASDRSGANVLTF.

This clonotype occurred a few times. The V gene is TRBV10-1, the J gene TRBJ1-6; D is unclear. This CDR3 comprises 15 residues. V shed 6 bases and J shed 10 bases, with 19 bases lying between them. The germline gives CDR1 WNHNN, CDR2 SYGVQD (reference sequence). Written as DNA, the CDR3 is TGCGCCAGCAGCCCTGAAGGTTTTGAAGTATCACCCCTCCACTTT. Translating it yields CASSPEGFEVSPLHF.

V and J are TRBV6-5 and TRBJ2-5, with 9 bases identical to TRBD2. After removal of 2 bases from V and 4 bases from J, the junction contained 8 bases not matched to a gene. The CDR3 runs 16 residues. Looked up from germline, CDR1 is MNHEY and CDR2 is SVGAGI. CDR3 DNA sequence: TGTGCCAGCAGTTACCTGGGCGGGAGGGGTGGAGAGACCCAGTACTTC. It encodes CASSYLGGRGGETQYF.

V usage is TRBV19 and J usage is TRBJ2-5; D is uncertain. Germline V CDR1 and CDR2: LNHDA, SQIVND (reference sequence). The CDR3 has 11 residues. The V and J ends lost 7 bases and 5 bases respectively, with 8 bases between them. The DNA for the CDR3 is TGTGCCAGTAAGATAGACGAGACCCAGTACTTC. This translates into CASKIDETQYF.

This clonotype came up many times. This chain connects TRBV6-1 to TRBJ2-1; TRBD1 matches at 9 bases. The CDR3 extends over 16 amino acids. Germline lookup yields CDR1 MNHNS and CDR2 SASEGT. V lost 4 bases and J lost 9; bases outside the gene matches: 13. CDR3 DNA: TGTGCCAGCAGTGGACAGGGGGGTACAGTTTTGGGTGAGCAGTTCTTC. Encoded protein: CASSGQGGTVLGEQFF.

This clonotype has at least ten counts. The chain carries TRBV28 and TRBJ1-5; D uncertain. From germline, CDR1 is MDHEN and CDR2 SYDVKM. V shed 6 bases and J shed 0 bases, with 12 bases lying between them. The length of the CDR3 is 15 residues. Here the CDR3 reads CASSLPDYSNQPQHF. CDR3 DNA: TGTGCCAGCAGCCTCCCGGATTATAGCAATCAGCCCCAGCATTTT.

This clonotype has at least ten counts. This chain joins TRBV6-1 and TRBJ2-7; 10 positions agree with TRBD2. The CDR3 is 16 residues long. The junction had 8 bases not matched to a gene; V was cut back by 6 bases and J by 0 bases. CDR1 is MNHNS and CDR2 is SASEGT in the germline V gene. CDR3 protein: CASRQTGTSDSYEQYF. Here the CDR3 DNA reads TGTGCCAGCAGACAAACCGGGACTAGCGACTCCTACGAGCAGTACTTC.